One and the same sample provided the 5 T cell receptor beta chains below, sequenced in a study of blood T cell repertoires in COVID-19. Produced via immunoSEQ multiplex PCR; TCRdb's table is partial and in-frame only. The sample comprises roughly 49,000 clones, approximately 82% of which are singletons, and around 12% rests with the top ten. The source material was peripheral blood. The receptors were gathered from a human donor in a cohort sampled during active COVID-19.

The chain has TRBV10-3 and TRBJ2-1; the D is unclear. CDR1 ENHRY and CDR2 SYGVKD come from the germline V gene. Trimming pared 3 bases from V and 12 bases from J, leaving 12 bases between. The CDR3 runs to 12 residues. The CDR3, as DNA: TGTGCCATCAGTGACCTGAGGTTAGGGCAGTTCTTC. Translating gives CAISDLRLGQFF.

Here the CDR3 reads CASSQARGSTEAFF. DNA of the CDR3: TGTGCCAGCAGCCAAGCCCGCGGTAGCACTGAAGCTTTCTTT. The rearrangement links TRBV4-2 to TRBJ1-1; D unresolved. There are 14 residues in the CDR3. The germline CDR1 and CDR2 sequences are LGHNA and YNFKEQ. V dropped 1 base and J dropped 4 bases, with 10 bases sitting between them.

This clone was counted once. The chain has TRBV6-5 and TRBJ2-1, with a tentative D call TRBD1 (6 bases). Trimming stripped 0 bases from V and 7 bases from J, with 7 bases between. Germline V gene sequence: CDR1 MNHEY, CDR2 SVGAGI. This CDR3 contains 13 residues. CDR3 sequence: CASSYSQGNEQFF. The CDR3 DNA reads as TGTGCCAGCAGTTACTCACAGGGAAATGAGCAGTTCTTC.

This chain connects TRBV5-4 to TRBJ1-2; 8 bases are shared with TRBD1. The germline gives CDR1 SGHNT, CDR2 YYREEE (reference sequence). The CDR3 totals 15 residues. The J segment lost 5 bases and the V segment lost 3 bases, leaving 9 bases of the junction unmatched. CDR3 DNA sequence: TGTGCCAGCAGCTACCCCGGGACAGGAGCTTATGGCTACACCTTC. Translated: CASSYPGTGAYGYTF. Complete variable domain (other parts from reference TRBV5-4 and TRBJ1-2): ETGVTQSPTHLIKTRGQQVTLRCSSQSGHNTVSWYQQALGQGPQFIFQYYREEENGRGNFPPRFSGLQFPNYSSELNVNALELDDSALYLCASSYPGTGAYGYTFGSGTRLTVV.

CDR3 loop: CASSQSGTGAFF. Here the CDR3 DNA reads TGCGCCAGCAGCCAGTCTGGGACAGGAGCTTTCTTT. The chain combines TRBV4-3 with TRBJ1-1; 8 positions agree with TRBD1. Germline CDR1 LGHNA, CDR2 YSLEER. CDR3 size: 12 residues. Trimming cost V 3 bases and J 10 bases; bases outside gene matches: 4.